The clone carrying this T cell receptor beta chain was detected only once. Its matching antigen is unknown. With 4 bases removed from V and 9 bases from J, the gap between germline ends came to 11 bases. The CDR3 loop spans 12 amino acids. Germline CDR1 and CDR2: SGHKS and YYEKEE (reference sequence). This sample stems from a study of regulatory T cells in long-lasting Graves disease. Study conclusions and caveats: Newly diagnosed Graves' patients had higher TCR diversity than persistent ones. Persistent disease preferred TRBV28, TRBJ1-2 and TRBJ2-5; new disease, TRBV20-1 and TRBJ2-1. The researchers studied only peripheral blood, not thyroid tissue.

Time point denoted: newly diagnosed GD, antithyroid drugs for less than 3 months. The TCR library was made from RNA that had been extracted from PBMCs in TRIzol. Libraries of TCR beta came from iRepertoire HTBI primers plus Arm-PCR of CDR3 regions. Each CDR3 protein gets one entry after TCRdb re-called the multiplex PCR reads with MiXCR. The repertoire consists of 350,000 to 400,000 distinct CDR3 sequences, with 15% to 17% occurring once and the leading ten covering about 24%. The sample here was peripheral blood mononuclear cells (PBMCs), taken at new diagnosis, from a patient treated with antithyroid drugs. The origin of this receptor is a female donor with Graves disease. The chain has TRBV5-5 and TRBJ2-1; the D is unclear. Here the CDR3 DNA reads TGTGCCAGCAGCGTAATTACCGGTGAGCAGTTCTTC. It translates to CASSVITGEQFF.